This passage covers 27 T cell receptor beta chains from one sample sequenced in a study of T-cell reconstitution after alpha-beta-depleted transplantation in children. Unique molecular identifiers were used to barcode this TCRbeta library. TCRdb reprocessed the PCR reads via MiXCR and lists one record per CDR3 protein. The sample lists about 900,000 distinct CDR3 sequences; under 30% were seen once. This specimen was PBMCs, mostly from graft donor cells, taken 360 days after TCRalphabeta/CD19-depleted stem cell transplant. These receptors originate from a boy under two years old who had a stem cell transplant for SCID, so the T cells may come from the graft donor.

The CDR3 nucleotides read TGTGCCAGCACCTTGAACCCACGTGCTAATGAGCAGTTCTTC. Its translation is CASTLNPRANEQFF. The chain couples TRBV11-1 to TRBJ2-1; no firm D call. V was cut by 7 bases and J by 7 bases, with 17 bases left in between. Germline values: CDR1 SGHAT, CDR2 FQDESV (reference sequence). The CDR3 is 14 residues long.

This chain uses TRBV7-2 with TRBJ2-7; 7 nucleotides align to TRBD1. Germline V lookup: CDR1 SGHTA, CDR2 FQGNSA. Germline trimming cut 2 bases from V and 5 bases from J; bases unmatched to any gene: 6. The CDR3 is 14 amino acids. The CDR3 loop is CASSLIRGQHEQYF. CDR3 nucleotide sequence: TGTGCCAGCAGCTTAATTCGGGGACAGCACGAGCAGTACTTC.

This clonotype was seen only a few times. CDR3 protein: CAWKEARGMNTGELFF. CDR3 DNA: TGTGCCTGGAAGGAGGCCAGGGGGATGAACACCGGGGAGCTGTTTTTT. This chain uses TRBV30 with TRBJ2-2, with 7 bases aligning to TRBD1. J lost 1 base, V lost 4 bases, and 9 bases had no gene match. Germline V gene data show CDR1 as GTSNPN and CDR2 as SVGIG (reference sequence). The CDR3 runs 16 residues.

In its sample, this clonotype was seen a few times. The chain recombines TRBV6-1 with TRBJ2-5; D could derive from TRBD1 or TRBD2 (7 bases each). Germline loops: CDR1 MNHNS, CDR2 SASEGT. The CDR3 length is 16 residues. V was cut by 5 bases and J by 5 bases, with 21 bases left in between. The CDR3 reads CASSPQTRQGGETQYF. The CDR3 region has the DNA TGTGCCAGCAGTCCCCAGACACGACAGGGAGGGGAGACCCAGTACTTC.

This clonotype has a handful of counts. The rearrangement links TRBV29-1 to TRBJ2-3, with 9 nucleotides matching TRBD1. The trim removed 3 bases at V and 1 base at J, leaving 5 bases unmatched. Germline V gene sequence: CDR1 SQVTM, CDR2 ANQGSEA. The CDR3 spans 15 residues. CDR3 protein: CSVDLGDRGTDTQYF. In nucleotides, the CDR3 is TGCAGCGTTGACTTAGGGGACAGGGGCACAGATACGCAGTATTTT.

The chain links TRBV28 to TRBJ2-5; D uncertain. The length of the CDR3 is 13 residues. Per germline, CDR1 MDHEN and CDR2 SYDVKM. V gave up 3 bases and J gave up 6 bases, with 11 bases separating them. For the CDR3, the DNA is TGTGCCAGCAGTTTTCAGGCAGTGAAGACCCAGTACTTC. It codes for CASSFQAVKTQYF.

V usage is TRBV4-2 and J usage is TRBJ2-4; TRBD2 is a possible D gene (6 bases). V was clipped by 0 bases and J by 3 bases, with 15 bases between them. The CDR3 totals 17 residues. Germline V CDR1 and CDR2: LGHNA, YNFKEQ. DNA of the CDR3: TGTGCCAGCAGCCAAGAACTTGGGACTGGGTTCAAAAACATTCAGTACTTC. It codes for CASSQELGTGFKNIQYF.

The chain recombines TRBV3-1 with TRBJ2-7; 7 bases align to TRBD1. V lost 4 bases to trimming and J lost 5 bases; unmatched junction nucleotides: 11. CDR3 length equals 15 residues. Germline CDR1 is LGHDT and CDR2 is YNNKEL (reference sequence). The CDR3 protein is CASSLTTGFENEQYF. The CDR3 nucleotides read TGTGCCAGCAGCCTCACGACAGGGTTCGAGAACGAGCAGTACTTC.

The V and J genes are TRBV11-2 and TRBJ2-1; the D gene is possibly TRBD2 (7 bases). The length of the CDR3 is 18 residues. The germline V gene encodes CDR1 SGHAT and CDR2 FQNNGV. V lost 1 base, J lost 4 bases, and 20 bases lay in between. CDR3 nucleotides: TGTGCCAGCAGCTTAGGAGTTGGCCCGGGGGGCGTTTACAATGAGCAGTTCTTC. Translation gives CASSLGVGPGGVYNEQFF.

J is TRBJ2-2 and V is TRBV5-1; D perhaps matches TRBD1 (6 bases). V was trimmed by 4 bases and J by 5 bases, leaving 21 bases between them. Germline V gene data show CDR1 as SGHRS and CDR2 as YFSETQ. This CDR3 spans 17 amino acids. The CDR3 DNA is TGCGCCAGCAGCCCAGTACAACGACAGGTTGGGACCGGGGAGCTGTTTTTT. The encoded protein is CASSPVQRQVGTGELFF.

The chain carries TRBV28 and TRBJ2-7, with 7 bases identical to TRBD1. The J segment lost 5 bases and the V segment lost 4 bases, leaving 2 bases of the junction unmatched. Germline CDR1 and CDR2: MDHEN and SYDVKM. This CDR3 region has 12 residues. CDR3 DNA sequence: TGTGCCAGCAGTTACAGGGGAAACGAGCAGTACTTC. Its translation: CASSYRGNEQYF.

The chain couples TRBV7-3 to TRBJ2-5; no clear D gene. CDR3 size: 15 residues. V was pared by 1 base and J by 2 bases, with 11 bases between. CDR1 is SGHTA and CDR2 is FQGTGA in the germline V gene. The DNA for the CDR3 is TGTGCCAGCAGCTTAAACGGCCGCGGTCAAGAGACCCAGTACTTC. This translates into CASSLNGRGQETQYF.

The rearrangement uses TRBV6-1 and TRBJ2-7; 7 bases line up with TRBD1. V lost 5 bases and J lost 3; bases outside the gene matches: 7. Germline values: CDR1 MNHNS, CDR2 SASEGT. CDR3 length: 14 amino acids. The CDR3 nucleotides are TGTGCCAGCAGTAGGGACAGAAACTTCTACGAGCAGTACTTC. It encodes CASSRDRNFYEQYF.

V usage is TRBV4-1 and J usage is TRBJ1-1, with D unresolved. The CDR3 has 14 residues. V was shortened by 1 base and J by 1 base, with 7 bases between the two germline ends. Germline CDR1 is MGHRA and CDR2 is YSYEKL. The CDR3 region has the DNA TGCGCCAGCAGCCAAGTTTCCGCGAACACTGAAGCTTTCTTT. It yields the protein CASSQVSANTEAFF.

This clonotype was counted a single time. This rearrangement joins TRBV6-1 to TRBJ2-7; 8 nucleotides align to TRBD1. The CDR3 sequence is 15 residues long. V was pared by 1 base and J by 4 bases, with 6 bases of the junction left unmatched. The germline CDR1 and CDR2 sequences are MNHNS and SASEGT. The CDR3 nucleotides read TGTGCCAGCAGTGAAGGGGGACAGGCGGCGTACGAGCAGTACTTC. Its protein is CASSEGGQAAYEQYF.

The sample holds a few counts of this clonotype. V is TRBV5-1 and J is TRBJ2-1, with TRBD2 matching over 13 bases. The CDR3 is 18 amino acids. The germline V gene has CDR1 SGHRS and CDR2 YFSETQ. The junction had 13 bases not matched to a gene; V was cut back by 2 bases and J by 8 bases. CDR3 amino acids: CASSFPRGTSGVRDEQFF. The CDR3 nucleotides are TGCGCCAGCAGCTTCCCTCGCGGGACTAGCGGGGTGAGGGATGAGCAGTTCTTC.

This clonotype has just a few counts. This chain joins TRBV12-3 or TRBV12-4 and TRBJ2-1, with D possibly matching TRBD2 (6 bases). This CDR3 has 12 amino acids. Trimming removed 5 bases from V and 9 bases from J, with 11 bases in between. The CDR3 DNA follows: TGTGCCAGCAGTCCAGTAGCGGCTGAGCAGTTCTTC. This sequence encodes CASSPVAAEQFF.

The chain links TRBV3-1 to TRBJ1-2, with 11 bases that match TRBD1. Germline CDR1 LGHDT, CDR2 YNNKEL (reference sequence). The V gene end was trimmed by 4 bases and the J gene end by 8 bases; junction bases not matched to a gene: 9. The CDR3 contains 15 residues. CDR3: CASSPTDRGHYGYTF. The CDR3 bases are TGTGCCAGCAGCCCAACGGACAGGGGGCATTACGGCTACACCTTC. The full variable domain, with the rest looked up from reference TRBV3-1 and TRBJ1-2, is DTAVSQTPKYLVTQMGNDKSIKCEQNLGHDTMYWYKQDSKKFLKIMFSYNNKELIINETVPNRFSPKSPDKAHLNLHINSLELGDSAVYFCASSPTDRGHYGYTFGSGTRLTVV.

This clonotype showed up many times. The V and J genes are TRBV6-5 and TRBJ1-1, with TRBD1 identical over 7 bases. The germline V gene encodes CDR1 MNHEY and CDR2 SVGAGI. This CDR3 comprises 14 residues. The ends lost 4 bases at V and 2 bases at J; junction bases unmatched: 4. The CDR3 is CASSFGTENTEAFF. The CDR3 nucleotides read TGTGCCAGCAGTTTTGGGACAGAAAACACTGAAGCTTTCTTT.

This clonotype was seen a handful of times. The V gene is TRBV11-2, the J gene TRBJ2-1, with TRBD2 identical over 9 bases. There are 16 residues in the CDR3. Germline values: CDR1 SGHAT, CDR2 FQNNGV. The V gene end was trimmed by 5 bases and the J gene end by 5 bases; junction bases not matched to a gene: 10. In DNA form, the CDR3 reads TGTGCCAGCAGCACCACCCTAGCGGGGACCCACAATGAGCAGTTCTTC. It translates to CASSTTLAGTHNEQFF.

This clonotype has a handful of counts. J is TRBJ2-5 and V is TRBV12-3 or TRBV12-4; D may be TRBD2 (5 bases). The CDR3 length is 14 residues. With 1 base removed from V and 5 bases from J, the gap between germline ends came to 11 bases. The CDR3 is CASSLDTPGETQYF. In DNA form, the CDR3 reads TGTGCCAGCAGTTTAGATACCCCGGGGGAGACCCAGTACTTC.

The V call is TRBV20-1, the J call TRBJ1-3; D uncertain. Germline CDR1 reads DFQATT; CDR2 reads SNEGSKA (reference sequence). This CDR3 region has 13 residues. V gave up 4 bases and J gave up 4 bases, with 11 bases separating them. CDR3 DNA: TGCAGTGCTATCCATCTCCCGGGAAACACCATATATTTT. The encoded protein is CSAIHLPGNTIYF.

This clonotype was seen more than once but under ten times. The chain is built from TRBV6-1 and TRBJ2-1; 10 bases fit TRBD1. This CDR3 region has 15 residues. V trimming: 6 bases; J trimming: 5 bases; junction bases outside the gene matches: 7. Germline CDR1 is MNHNS and CDR2 is SASEGT. CDR3 DNA sequence: TGTGCCAGCAGGCCCGACAGGGGGCAAAACAATGAGCAGTTCTTC. Encoded protein: CASRPDRGQNNEQFF.

This rearrangement joins TRBV6-2 or TRBV6-3 to TRBJ2-3; TRBD2 aligns across 9 bases. V was clipped by 2 bases and J by 0 bases; unmatched bases: 6. Germline loops: CDR1 MNHEY, CDR2 SVGEGT. CDR3 length: 17 residues. CDR3 nucleotides: TGTGCCAGCAGTTACGCCCAAGCGGGGGGAAGCACAGATACGCAGTATTTT. Protein: CASSYAQAGGSTDTQYF.

The chain links TRBV5-1 to TRBJ1-4; a possible D gene is TRBD1 (6 bases). The V gene lost 4 bases and the J gene lost 4 bases, with 17 bases spanning the gap. Germline V gives CDR1 SGHRS, CDR2 YFSETQ. This CDR3 comprises 16 residues. For the CDR3, the DNA is TGCGCCAGCAGCCCAACCACAGGGACCGGTAATGAAAAACTGTTTTTT. It encodes CASSPTTGTGNEKLFF.

The chain carries TRBV20-1 and TRBJ2-1, with D possibly called TRBD1 or TRBD2 (6 bases each). Germline V gene sequence: CDR1 DFQATT, CDR2 SNEGSKA (reference sequence). The germline V and J ends were trimmed by 3 bases and 7 bases, with 19 bases remaining between them. There are 15 residues in the CDR3. The CDR3 region is CSARGDGGSPNEQFF. The CDR3 coding sequence is TGCAGTGCTAGGGGGGACGGGGGCTCCCCAAATGAGCAGTTCTTC.

This clonotype was seen a few times. The CDR3 DNA sequence: TGTGCCAGCTCACCGGACAGTCTACCCACCGGGGAGCTGTTTTTT. Its translation is CASSPDSLPTGELFF. V is TRBV18 and J is TRBJ2-2; tentatively, D is TRBD1 (6 bases). CDR1 and CDR2 (germline): KGHSH, LQKENI. Trimming removed 3 bases from V and 4 bases from J, with 12 bases in between. The CDR3 runs 15 residues.